The present entry profiles one T cell receptor (beta chain) with its context. Its target antigen remains unknown. The junction and the germline gene differ at one end; a read error may be behind it. The data are from a study of Graves' ophthalmopathy and Graves' hyperthyroidism (dated by TCRdb to the late 2010s). With respect to the entire study: Peripheral blood was collected at initial diagnosis, before any treatment. A discovery set of 100 patients (43 ophthalmopathy, approximately 58 stable hyperthyroidism) was enrolled to explore V-J signatures distinguishing ophthalmopathy from hyperthyroidism. T-cell repertoires of thyroid tissue and blood were compared in more than five hyperthyroidism patients. In total, 135 blood samples were TCR-sequenced: approximately 40 ophthalmopathy, under 85 hyperthyroidism and some 17 hyperthyroidism-to-ophthalmopathy patients. The independent validation cohort included about 20 hyperthyroidism patients plus 17 patients who later progressed from hyperthyroidism to ophthalmopathy. Once sampling was done, hyperthyroidism patients were given methimazole at a starting dose of 30 mg daily, while ophthalmopathy patients were given high-dose intravenous methylprednisolone. The study used TCR beta repertoire signatures to distinguish Graves' ophthalmopathy from Graves' hyperthyroidism and to predict progression to ophthalmopathy.

Broad study findings and their caveats: No statistical method was used to predetermine the sample size, and group allocation was not hidden from the investigators. In cross-validation, the 13-signature model distinguished ophthalmopathy from stable hyperthyroidism with 87.88% sensitivity and roughly 81% specificity, while in the test set the corresponding values were about 79% and 69%. In validation, the model predicted ophthalmopathy progression with about 71% sensitivity and less than 80% specificity; fewer than 15 predicted patients were CT-confirmed with GO in a median of 6.5 months. Most expanded thyroid clonotypes with frequency above 0.001 were also detected in blood, suggesting blood repertoires may reflect the thyroid immune response.

TCR beta CDR3 regions were amplified from RNA transcripts for repertoire sequencing. The first round of RT-PCR was done with HTBI primers and the Qiagen OneStep RT-PCR kit, and was followed by a second round of multiplex PCR, then size selection and purification. The libraries underwent paired-end sequencing with 100 bp reads on an Illumina HiSeq2000. Regarding the original processing steps: Reads were processed with SOAPnuke, discarding reads with adapters, uncalled bases, mean Phred below 15, or no exact constant-primer or identifier match. High-quality paired reads were merged with COPE v1.2.5. Unique nucleotide sequences were defined as clonotypes and aligned to IMGT TRB V, D and J references using MiTCR v1.1. Only V-J combinations with frequency above 0.0001 were analysed, covering 98% to 99.2% of repertoires. For each V-J combination, a TCR clonal expansion and chaos score was defined as F50 clonal expansion divided by the chaos observed in the TCRdist matrix. Features were reduced by Welch's t-statistics and random forest to approximately 13 V-J combinations, which fed a naive Bayes classifier. The similarity between thyroid and blood repertoires was quantified using the Morisita-Horn index. Starting from the raw public reads, TCRdb applied fastp trimming at Q25, assembled clones with MiXCR and retained in-frame beta chains. Every CDR3 protein is listed once, alongside the most common genes and DNA of its rows. Here the V and J calls rest on TCRdb's processing, not on the authors' analysis. The sample includes more than 45,000 distinct CDR3 sequences, with 50% observed a single time. The ten largest clones take up 20% to 25% of the sample.

The germline V gene encodes CDR1 SNHLY and CDR2 FYNNEI. The CDR3 contains 14 residues, cysteine and phenylalanine counted. The DNA shown is the 42-base CDR3, in frame from base 1. Ophthalmopathy patients had moderately to severely active disease, Clinical Activity Score of at least 3, NOSPECS grade of at least 4, and disease duration under 3 months. Anyone with other autoimmune diseases, uncontrolled infections, pregnancy or lactation was excluded from the study. Clinical symptoms, serum thyroxine, TRAb, thyroid ultrasound and orbital computed tomography formed the basis of the diagnosis. Ficoll-Paque density gradient centrifugation was used to isolate PBMCs from around 10 ml of fresh peripheral blood. Total RNA was extracted using Trizol reagent, and RNA quality was checked on an Agilent 2100 Bioanalyzer.

The sample taken for sequencing was peripheral blood. The source of this sequence is an adult man with Graves' ophthalmopathy. This chain joins TRBV2 to TRBJ1-1, and 8 bases in between align with TRBD1. The DNA reads TGTGCCAGAAGTGACGACAGGGGGAACACTGAAGCTTTCTTT. This is translated as CARSDDRGNTEAFF.